Described below is a single T cell receptor beta chain sequence and its context. From germline, CDR1 is LGHNA and CDR2 YSLEER. CDR3 length: 16 residues. With 3 bases clipped from V and 6 bases from J, the junction kept 8 bases outside the gene matches. The sample originates from a study of OX40 agonist ivuxolimab in advanced cancers. Measured with immunoSEQ multiplex PCR; TCRdb has only the in-frame clones, and not every one. The sample lists under 50,000 clones; more than 60% were seen once. Sequencing was performed on CD4+ or CD8+ T cells sorted from blood, taken in a trial of the OX40 agonist ivuxolimab. The clonotype comes from an adult with an advanced solid tumor such as melanoma, head and neck, liver or kidney cancer. V usage is TRBV4-3 and J usage is TRBJ2-3; 11 bases are a match to TRBD2. CDR3 protein: CASSQATSGSADTQYF. In DNA form, the CDR3 reads TGCGCCAGCAGCCAGGCTACTAGCGGGAGTGCCGATACGCAGTATTTT.